The 3 T cell receptor beta chains below all came from one sample that was sequenced in a study of OX40 agonist ivuxolimab in advanced cancers. Library creation used the immunoSEQ multiplex PCR assay. TCRdb stores this immuneACCESS table with in-frame sequences only. Part of the clones is absent; in the studies checked, under half of the shortfall reflects unresolved V genes, and no reason is known for the rest. A total of tens of thousands of clones appear in this sample, 80% to 90% of them only once. Roughly a quarter of the sample is taken by the ten largest. Sample: CD4+ or CD8+ T cells sorted from blood, taken in a trial of the OX40 agonist ivuxolimab. Receptor source: an adult with an advanced solid tumor such as melanoma, head and neck, liver or kidney cancer.

This clone was observed once. This chain connects TRBV4-2 to TRBJ1-4; a weak D match, TRBD1 (5 bases). Trimming left V 0 bases short and J 4 bases short, with 12 bases between. The CDR3 is 16 amino acids. Germline V gene lookup returns CDR1 LGHNA and CDR2 YNFKEQ. CDR3 DNA sequence: TGTGCCAGCAGCCAAGATGGTCCGGGACTTAATGAAAAACTGTTTTTT. Its translation is CASSQDGPGLNEKLFF.

The gene calls are TRBV5-4 and TRBJ2-5; D may correspond to TRBD1 or TRBD2 (6 bases each). The CDR3 covers 15 residues. V dropped 0 bases and J dropped 3 bases, with 12 bases sitting between them. Germline V CDR1 and CDR2: SGHNT, YYREEE (reference sequence). The chain's CDR3 is CASSLAGGVEETQYF. The CDR3 bases are TGTGCCAGCAGCTTGGCCGGGGGCGTTGAAGAGACCCAGTACTTC.

CDR3 sequence reads: CASSIGQGYQPQHF. In nucleotides, the CDR3 is TGTGCCAGTAGTATCGGACAGGGGTATCAGCCCCAGCATTTT. The chain recombines TRBV19 with TRBJ1-5; 9 nucleotides match TRBD1. CDR1 is LNHDA, CDR2 SQIVND, per germline (reference sequence). The CDR3 has 14 amino acids. V was clipped by 3 bases and J by 5 bases; unmatched bases: 2.